This T cell receptor beta chain originates from a study of lymphopenia after photon versus proton radiotherapy. General study results and limits: After lymphocyte nadir, photon-treated repertoires showed oligoclonal expansion, especially CD8+ Temra. Authors raise, but do not show, better survival with proton therapy. Under photons, naive T cells and diversity fell while effector/memory populations rose.

Data came from immunoSEQ multiplex PCR; TCRdb stores just in-frame clones and leaves some out. Altogether some 17,000 clones are present, more than 65% being singletons, with the ten largest covering 20% to 25%. About this clone itself: What it recognizes is unknown.

Germline V CDR1 and CDR2: SGHRS, YFSETQ. The CDR3 consists of 15 residues. Germline trimming cut 0 bases from V and 5 bases from J; bases unmatched to any gene: 5. This clonotype was obtained from a man in his 70s with pancreatic cancer. The starting material was peripheral blood, obtained from a patient treated with proton-based radiotherapy. This chain joins TRBV5-1 and TRBJ1-2, with TRBD1 matching 9 bases. The CDR3 spells CASSLGTGAQYGYTF. The CDR3 DNA reads TGCGCCAGCAGCTTGGGGACAGGGGCTCAATATGGCTACACCTTC.